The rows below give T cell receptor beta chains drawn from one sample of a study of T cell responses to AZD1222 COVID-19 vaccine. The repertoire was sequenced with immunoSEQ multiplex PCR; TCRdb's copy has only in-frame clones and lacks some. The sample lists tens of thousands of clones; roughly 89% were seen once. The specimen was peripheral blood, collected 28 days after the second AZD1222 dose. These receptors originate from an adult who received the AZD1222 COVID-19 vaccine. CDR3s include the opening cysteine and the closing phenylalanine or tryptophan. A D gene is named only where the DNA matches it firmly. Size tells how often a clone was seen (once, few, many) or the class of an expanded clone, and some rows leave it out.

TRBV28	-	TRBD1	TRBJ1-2	CASSYTGGYGYTF	TGTGCCAGCAGCTATACAGGGGGGTATGGCTACACCTTC
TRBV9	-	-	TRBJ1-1	CASSLMQGEAFF	TGTGCCAGCAGCCTAATGCAGGGTGAAGCTTTCTTT
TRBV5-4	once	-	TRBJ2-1	CASSLYTYNEQFF	TGTGCCAGCAGCTTGTACACCTACAATGAGCAGTTCTTC
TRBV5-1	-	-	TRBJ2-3	CASSLALAPDTQYF	TGCGCCAGCAGCTTGGCACTAGCTCCAGATACGCAGTATTTT
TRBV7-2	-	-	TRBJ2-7	CASSLGVSRYF	TGTGCCAGCAGCTTAGGGGTCAGTCGGTACTTC
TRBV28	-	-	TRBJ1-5	CASSLFRGNLNQPQHF	TGTGCCAGCAGTTTATTTAGGGGTAACCTCAATCAGCCCCAGCATTTT
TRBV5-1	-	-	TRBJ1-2	CASSSQTGGYGYTF	TGCGCCAGCAGCTCCCAGACAGGAGGGTATGGCTACACCTTC
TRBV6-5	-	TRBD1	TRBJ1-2	CASTPQGPHGYGYTF	TGTGCCAGCACTCCACAGGGGCCACATGGCTATGGCTACACCTTC
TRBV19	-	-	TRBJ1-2	CASSIGELHYGYTF	TGTGCCAGTAGTATAGGCGAACTTCACTATGGCTACACCTTC
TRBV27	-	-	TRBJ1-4	CASSPWGNNEKLFF	TGTGCCAGCAGTCCCTGGGGAAATAATGAAAAACTGTTTTTT
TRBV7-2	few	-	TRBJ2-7	CASSSSPYEQYF	TGTGCCAGCAGCTCATCCCCCTACGAGCAGTACTTC
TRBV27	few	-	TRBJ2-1	CASSTRASSLYNEQFF	TGTGCCAGCAGTACCCGGGCTAGCTCCCTTTACAATGAGCAGTTCTTC
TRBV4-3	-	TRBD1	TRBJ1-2	CASSQTHGQGVHGYTF	TGCGCCAGCAGCCAAACCCACGGGCAGGGGGTGCATGGCTACACCTTC
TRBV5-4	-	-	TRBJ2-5	CASSLFLAVETQYF	TGTGCCAGCAGCTTGTTTCTAGCAGTGGAGACCCAGTACTTC
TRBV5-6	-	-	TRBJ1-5	CASSLGHNQPQHF	TGTGCCAGCAGCTTGGGGCACAATCAGCCCCAGCATTTT
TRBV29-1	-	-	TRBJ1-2	CSVATGGYGYTF	TGCAGCGTTGCCACTGGTGGCTATGGCTACACCTTC
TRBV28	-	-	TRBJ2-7	CASSFPSYEQYF	TGTGCCAGCAGTTTTCCCAGCTACGAGCAGTACTTC
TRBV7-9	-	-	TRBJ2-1	CASSPRDTFVHGQFF	TGTGCCAGCAGCCCCCGGGACACCTTCGTACATGGGCAGTTCTTC
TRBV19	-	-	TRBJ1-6	CATRPSSYNSPLHF	TGTGCCACCCGGCCGAGCTCCTATAATTCACCCCTCCACTTT
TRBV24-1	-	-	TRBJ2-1	CATSRFSYNEQFF	TGTGCCACCAGTAGGTTTTCCTACAATGAGCAGTTCTTC
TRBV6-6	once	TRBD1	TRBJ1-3	CASSRDRGFYSGNTIYF	TGTGCCAGTAGTCGGGACAGGGGATTCTACTCTGGAAACACCATATATTTT
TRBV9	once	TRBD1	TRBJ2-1	CASKRGTGRNEQFF	TGTGCCAGCAAGCGAGGGACAGGGAGGAATGAGCAGTTCTTC
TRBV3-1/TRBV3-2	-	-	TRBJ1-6	CASSTRGWNSPLHF	TGTGCCAGCAGCACCAGGGGTTGGAATTCACCCCTCCACTTT
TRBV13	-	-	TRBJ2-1	CASSNAGVLPYNEQFF	TGTGCCAGCAGCAACGCAGGGGTTCTCCCCTACAATGAGCAGTTCTTC
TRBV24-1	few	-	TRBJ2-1	CATMARAGRWNEQFF	TGTGCCACCATGGCGAGGGCGGGCCGATGGAATGAGCAGTTCTTC
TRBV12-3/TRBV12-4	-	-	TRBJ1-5	CASTQRGNQPQHF	TGTGCCAGCACCCAGAGAGGGAACCAGCCCCAGCATTTT
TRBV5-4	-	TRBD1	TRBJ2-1	CASSIGTGNEQFF	TGTGCCAGCAGCATCGGGACAGGCAATGAGCAGTTCTTC
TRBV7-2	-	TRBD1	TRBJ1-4	CASSLTAGTGVAKLFF	TGTGCCAGCAGCTTAACGGCCGGGACAGGGGTCGCAAAACTGTTTTTT
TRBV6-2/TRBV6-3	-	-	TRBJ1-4	CASSYGAGATNEKLFF	TGTGCCAGCAGTTACGGCGCCGGCGCAACTAATGAAAAACTGTTTTTT
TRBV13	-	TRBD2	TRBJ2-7	CASSSEWTSGALEQYF	TGTGCCAGCAGCTCGGAATGGACTAGCGGGGCCTTGGAGCAGTACTTC
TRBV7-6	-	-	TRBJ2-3	CASSLAGSRTDTQYF	TGTGCCAGCAGCTTAGCGGGTAGCCGCACAGATACGCAGTATTTT
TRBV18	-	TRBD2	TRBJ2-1	CASSPPTSVRYNEQFF	TGTGCCAGCTCACCCCCGACTAGCGTGCGATACAATGAGCAGTTCTTC
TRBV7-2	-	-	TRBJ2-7	CASSPVRGLYEQYF	TGTGCCAGCAGCCCCGTCCGGGGGCTCTACGAGCAGTACTTC
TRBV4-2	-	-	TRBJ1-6	CASSQDLNSYNSPLHF	TGTGCCAGCAGCCAAGATCTGAACTCCTATAATTCACCCCTCCACTTT
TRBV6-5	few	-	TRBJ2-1	CASSSLGRRGQFF	TGTGCCAGCTCCTCGCTAGGGCGTAGAGGGCAGTTCTTC
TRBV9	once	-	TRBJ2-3	CASSVEYRTDTQYF	TGTGCCAGCAGCGTAGAATACCGCACAGATACGCAGTATTTT
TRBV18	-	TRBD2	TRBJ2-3	CASSPRSGGLGTDTQYF	TGTGCCAGCTCACCACGGAGCGGGGGCCTTGGCACAGATACGCAGTATTTT